This TCR beta chain was found in a study of OX40 agonist ivuxolimab in advanced cancers. Study at large: Ivuxolimab is an agonistic anti-OX40 (CD134) antibody, and patients were treated with it.

The CDR3 runs to 15 residues. CDR1 is MDHEN, CDR2 SYDVKM, per germline. V gave up 6 bases and J gave up 1 base, with 15 bases separating them. In its sample, this clone was seen once. Measured with immunoSEQ multiplex PCR; TCRdb has only the in-frame clones, and not every one. The sample lists tens of thousands of clones; 85% were seen once. This chain joins TRBV28 and TRBJ1-2; D unclear. Sequences were derived from CD4+ or CD8+ T cells sorted from blood, sampled in a trial of the OX40 agonist ivuxolimab. The sequence was obtained from an adult with an advanced solid tumor such as melanoma, head and neck, liver or kidney cancer. The CDR3 loop reads CASSRQRVSNYGYTF. In DNA form, the CDR3 reads TGTGCCAGCAGCCGGCAGCGGGTCAGTAACTATGGCTACACCTTC.